This TCR beta chain is drawn from a study of blood T cell repertoires in COVID-19. Study as a whole: T cells, B-cell-depleted T cells, or PBMCs supplied cDNA or gDNA.

Trimming cost V 5 bases and J 9 bases, with 14 bases left between them. CDR1 is SGHNT and CDR2 is YENEEA in the germline V gene. CDR3 length: 12 residues. Per the study methods: How many nucleated cells were present was estimated from reference gene primer amplification. Some clones are missing from TCRdb's copy, which holds only in-frame ones; the method was immunoSEQ multiplex PCR. V, J and clone size are taken as reported in that table, and D and trimming were inferred from the DNA itself. Here the sample spans more than 110,000 clones, approximately 79% being singletons. Each participant's cohort was designated according to participant-reported clinical history.

The V and J genes are TRBV11-3 and TRBJ2-7, with TRBD2 as a possible D gene (6 bases). The clonotype was recovered from a woman in her fifties or sixties who had recovered from COVID-19. Sequencing input: PBMCs or T cells enriched from blood (not recorded which). The DNA of the CDR3 is TGTGCCAGCAGCCTCGGGCGGGAACGGCAGTACTTC. It codes for CASSLGRERQYF.